These T cell receptor beta chains were read from a single sample in a study of glioma-infiltrating T cells after dendritic cell vaccination. Sequencing used immunoSEQ multiplex PCR; TCRdb keeps in-frame clones, though not all of them. The table includes 75,000 to 95,000 clones, roughly 77% detected once. The starting material was blood, obtained after dendritic cell vaccination. These receptors all come from a human donor with glioblastoma. The CDR3 runs from the conserved cysteine through the conserved F or W. D genes are given only for firm matches. Size is stated for part of the rows, as once, few or many counts, or as a class when the clone is expanded.

V: TRBV9
J: TRBJ1-1
D: .
size: .
CDR3: CASSPQVKSEAFF
DNA: TGTGCCAGCAGCCCTCAGGTCAAGTCTGAAGCTTTCTTT

V: TRBV29-1
J: TRBJ1-3
D: TRBD1
size: .
CDR3: CSVEYRGSVNTIYF
DNA: TGCAGCGTTGAATACAGGGGAAGTGTAAACACCATATATTTT

V: TRBV6-1
J: TRBJ1-2
D: TRBD1
size: .
CDR3: CASSDPTGGNYGYTF
DNA: TGTGCCAGCAGTGACCCTACAGGGGGCAACTATGGCTACACCTTC

V: TRBV29-1
J: TRBJ1-4
D: .
size: once
CDR3: CSGLWGVGLFF
DNA: TGCAGCGGCCTTTGGGGCGTTGGACTGTTTTTT

V: TRBV7-9
J: TRBJ1-2
D: .
size: once
CDR3: CASSWGVIRRDGYTF
DNA: TGTGCCAGCAGCTGGGGAGTAATCCGTCGGGATGGCTACACCTTC

V: TRBV9
J: TRBJ2-1
D: TRBD2
size: once
CDR3: CASSGSGFSSYNEQFF
DNA: TGTGCCAGCAGCGGTAGCGGGTTCAGCTCCTACAATGAGCAGTTCTTC

V: TRBV7-2
J: TRBJ2-7
D: .
size: .
CDR3: CASSVGTGSYEQYF
DNA: TGTGCCAGCAGCGTTGGGACTGGCTCCTACGAGCAGTACTTC

V: TRBV2
J: TRBJ2-7
D: .
size: .
CDR3: CASRADSAIYEQYF
DNA: TGTGCCAGCAGGGCGGACAGCGCGATTTACGAGCAGTACTTC

V: TRBV7-2
J: TRBJ2-3
D: .
size: .
CDR3: CATHRGYSSTDTQYF
DNA: TGTGCCACCCATCGGGGGTACTCTAGCACAGATACGCAGTATTTT

V: TRBV6-1
J: TRBJ1-5
D: .
size: .
CDR3: CASSDLLVSNQPQHF
DNA: TGTGCCAGCAGTGATCTACTGGTTAGCAATCAGCCCCAGCATTTT

V: TRBV28
J: TRBJ2-5
D: TRBD1
size: .
CDR3: CASSARGRKETQYF
DNA: TGTGCCAGCAGTGCCAGGGGGCGGAAAGAGACCCAGTACTTC

V: TRBV4-2
J: TRBJ2-1
D: TRBD1
size: .
CDR3: CASSPRSPRTGSYNEQFF
DNA: TGTGCCAGCAGCCCCAGAAGTCCTAGGACAGGCTCCTACAATGAGCAGTTCTTC

V: TRBV18
J: TRBJ2-2
D: .
size: .
CDR3: CASSPQKGPTGELFF
DNA: TGTGCCAGCTCACCACAGAAGGGGCCCACCGGGGAGCTGTTTTTT

V: TRBV6-5
J: TRBJ1-4
D: .
size: .
CDR3: CASRQGATNEKLFF
DNA: TGTGCCAGCAGGCAAGGGGCAACTAATGAAAAACTGTTTTTT

V: TRBV6-1
J: TRBJ2-7
D: TRBD1
size: .
CDR3: CASSFRRGQDEQYF
DNA: TGTGCCAGCTCCTTTCGTAGGGGGCAGGACGAGCAGTACTTC

V: TRBV7-2
J: TRBJ2-5
D: .
size: .
CDR3: CASSLGASSETQYF
DNA: TGTGCCAGCAGCTTAGGTGCTAGTAGCGAGACCCAGTACTTC

V: TRBV20-1
J: TRBJ1-1
D: .
size: few
CDR3: CSADRNTEAFF
DNA: TGCAGTGCTGACAGGAACACTGAAGCTTTCTTT

V: TRBV4-1
J: TRBJ2-4
D: TRBD1
size: .
CDR3: CASSQDRGDRTLAKNIQYF
DNA: TGCGCCAGCAGCCAAGATAGGGGGGACAGGACCTTAGCCAAAAACATTCAGTACTTC

V: TRBV5-1
J: TRBJ2-1
D: TRBD1
size: .
CDR3: CASSTATGTGTDEQFF
DNA: TGCGCCAGCAGCACGGCTACCGGGACAGGGACAGATGAGCAGTTCTTC

V: TRBV4-2
J: TRBJ1-4
D: TRBD1
size: .
CDR3: CASSHDRGDNEKLFF
DNA: TGTGCCAGCAGCCACGACAGGGGGGATAATGAAAAACTGTTTTTT

V: TRBV15
J: TRBJ2-2
D: .
size: .
CDR3: CATSRDLGDTGELFF
DNA: TGTGCCACCAGCAGAGATCTTGGAGATACCGGGGAGCTGTTTTTT

V: TRBV7-9
J: TRBJ2-3
D: .
size: .
CDR3: CASSLVLGGTDTQYF
DNA: TGTGCCAGCAGCTTAGTTCTAGGCGGCACAGATACGCAGTATTTT

V: TRBV9
J: TRBJ1-4
D: .
size: .
CDR3: CASSTTIGGEEKLFF
DNA: TGTGCCAGCAGCACCACAATCGGGGGGGAAGAAAAACTGTTTTTT

V: TRBV18
J: TRBJ1-5
D: TRBD1
size: .
CDR3: CASSPTSGTGVDSNQPQHF
DNA: TGTGCCAGCTCACCGACGTCCGGGACAGGGGTTGATAGCAATCAGCCCCAGCATTTT

V: TRBV5-4
J: TRBJ1-6
D: TRBD1
size: .
CDR3: CASSTRQGGNSPLHF
DNA: TGTGCCAGCAGCACAAGACAGGGAGGAAATTCACCCCTCCACTTT

V: TRBV29-1
J: TRBJ2-1
D: TRBD2
size: .
CDR3: CSVEGLADNEQFF
DNA: TGCAGCGTTGAGGGACTAGCGGACAATGAGCAGTTCTTC

V: TRBV5-5
J: TRBJ1-4
D: .
size: .
CDR3: CASSLLLSNEKLFF
DNA: TGTGCCAGCAGCTTGCTCTTATCGAATGAAAAACTGTTTTTT

V: TRBV4-1
J: TRBJ1-1
D: .
size: once
CDR3: CASSPSREGMNTEAFF
DNA: TGCGCCAGCAGCCCAAGTCGTGAGGGCATGAACACTGAAGCTTTCTTT

V: TRBV6-4
J: TRBJ1-2
D: .
size: .
CDR3: CASRQAIPNYGYTF
DNA: TGTGCCAGCAGGCAAGCGATCCCCAACTATGGCTACACCTTC

V: TRBV5-1
J: TRBJ2-1
D: .
size: few
CDR3: CASSLDSNEQFF
DNA: TGCGCCAGCAGCTTGGACTCCAATGAGCAGTTCTTC

V: TRBV19
J: TRBJ1-4
D: .
size: .
CDR3: CASSMVETGNEKLFF
DNA: TGTGCCAGTAGTATGGTGGAGACCGGGAATGAAAAACTGTTTTTT

V: TRBV7-2
J: TRBJ2-5
D: TRBD1
size: .
CDR3: CASSPRDRRETQYF
DNA: TGTGCCAGCAGCCCCCGGGACAGGCGAGAGACCCAGTACTTC

V: TRBV5-6
J: TRBJ2-5
D: TRBD1
size: .
CDR3: CASSRGRDRGRFGTQYF
DNA: TGTGCCAGCAGCCGCGGGCGGGACAGGGGGCGCTTTGGGACCCAGTACTTC

V: TRBV28
J: TRBJ2-1
D: TRBD2
size: .
CDR3: CASSLFSGGSYNEQFF
DNA: TGTGCCAGCAGTTTATTTAGCGGGGGTTCCTACAATGAGCAGTTCTTC

V: TRBV7-2
J: TRBJ2-5
D: .
size: .
CDR3: CASSLGGPKSQETQYF
DNA: TGTGCCAGCAGCTTAGGAGGTCCAAAGAGCCAAGAGACCCAGTACTTC

V: TRBV2
J: TRBJ2-5
D: .
size: .
CDR3: CASSSGIQETQYF
DNA: TGTGCCAGCAGCTCAGGGATCCAAGAGACCCAGTACTTC

V: TRBV28
J: TRBJ2-3
D: TRBD2
size: few
CDR3: CASSLSGLAGDTQYF
DNA: TGTGCCAGCAGCCTTTCCGGACTAGCGGGGGATACGCAGTATTTT

V: TRBV7-8
J: TRBJ1-1
D: .
size: .
CDR3: CASSFTGYNTEAFF
DNA: TGTGCCAGCAGCTTCACAGGGTACAACACTGAAGCTTTCTTT

V: TRBV28
J: TRBJ1-2
D: TRBD1
size: .
CDR3: CASSLQQGNYGYTF
DNA: TGTGCCAGCAGTTTACAACAGGGGAATTATGGCTACACCTTC

V: TRBV6-1
J: TRBJ1-1
D: TRBD1
size: once
CDR3: CASSAVAGGTEAFF
DNA: TGTGCCAGCAGTGCTGTGGCAGGGGGAACTGAAGCTTTCTTT

V: TRBV7-2
J: TRBJ2-7
D: TRBD1
size: .
CDR3: CASSIWTGGYEQYF
DNA: TGTGCCAGCAGCATATGGACAGGGGGCTACGAGCAGTACTTC

V: TRBV5-8
J: TRBJ2-3
D: TRBD2
size: .
CDR3: CASSSGTSGLGAQYF
DNA: TGTGCCAGCAGCTCCGGGACTAGCGGATTAGGAGCGCAGTATTTT

V: TRBV5-1
J: TRBJ1-1
D: .
size: .
CDR3: CASSLLTGVRYMNTEAFF
DNA: TGCGCCAGCAGCTTACTAACGGGAGTTCGCTACATGAACACTGAAGCTTTCTTT

V: TRBV5-1
J: TRBJ2-3
D: .
size: few
CDR3: CASSKRTEGTDTQYF
DNA: TGCGCCAGCAGCAAACGGACAGAGGGCACAGATACGCAGTATTTT

V: TRBV5-6
J: TRBJ1-1
D: .
size: .
CDR3: CASSLTGPTEAFF
DNA: TGTGCCAGCAGCCTAACAGGGCCCACTGAAGCTTTCTTT

V: TRBV6-5
J: TRBJ2-4
D: .
size: .
CDR3: CASKGEGSDIQYF
DNA: TGTGCCAGCAAGGGGGAGGGGTCGGACATTCAGTACTTC

V: TRBV7-8
J: TRBJ2-5
D: .
size: .
CDR3: CASSLDGSAQYF
DNA: TGTGCCAGCAGCTTAGATGGTAGCGCCCAGTACTTC

V: TRBV18
J: TRBJ1-5
D: .
size: .
CDR3: CASSPQGEGNHQPQHF
DNA: TGTGCCAGCTCACCACAGGGGGAGGGAAATCATCAGCCCCAGCATTTT

V: TRBV7-6
J: TRBJ1-4
D: TRBD1
size: .
CDR3: CATNYNRGLKEKLFF
DNA: TGTGCCACCAATTATAACAGGGGCCTGAAAGAAAAACTGTTTTTT

V: TRBV6-1
J: TRBJ1-6
D: TRBD1
size: once
CDR3: CASFSGTVSSPLHF
DNA: TGTGCCAGCTTTTCGGGGACAGTAAGTTCACCCCTCCACTTT

V: TRBV18
J: TRBJ2-1
D: .
size: .
CDR3: CASSPDSSYNEQFF
DNA: TGTGCCAGCTCGCCGGACAGCTCCTACAATGAGCAGTTCTTC

V: TRBV14
J: TRBJ1-1
D: .
size: once
CDR3: CASSNRGEAFF
DNA: TGTGCCAGCAGCAACCGCGGTGAAGCTTTCTTT

V: TRBV5-4
J: TRBJ2-5
D: TRBD2
size: .
CDR3: CASSPAGLADQETQYF
DNA: TGTGCCAGCAGCCCCGCGGGACTAGCGGACCAAGAGACCCAGTACTTC

V: TRBV27
J: TRBJ2-1
D: TRBD1
size: .
CDR3: CASSLGDRGYHEQFF
DNA: TGTGCCAGCAGCTTAGGGGACAGGGGGTACCATGAGCAGTTCTTC

V: TRBV6-5
J: TRBJ1-3
D: .
size: few
CDR3: CGAGFNTIYF
DNA: TGTGGAGCGGGCTTTAACACCATATATTTT

V: TRBV28
J: TRBJ2-1
D: TRBD1
size: once
CDR3: CASSSQQGAEYNEQFF
DNA: TGTGCCAGCAGTAGTCAACAGGGGGCCGAATACAATGAGCAGTTCTTC

V: TRBV10-3
J: TRBJ1-3
D: .
size: few
CDR3: CATEGSAGNTIYF
DNA: TGTGCCACAGAGGGATCCGCTGGAAACACCATATATTTT

V: TRBV6-5
J: TRBJ2-5
D: TRBD2
size: .
CDR3: CASSYSMGPGGTQYF
DNA: TGTGCCAGCAGTTACTCGATGGGCCCGGGGGGGACCCAGTACTTC

V: TRBV7-9
J: TRBJ1-1
D: .
size: .
CDR3: CASSLVQGPQAFF
DNA: TGTGCCAGCAGCTTAGTCCAGGGCCCCCAAGCTTTCTTT

V: TRBV14
J: TRBJ2-3
D: .
size: .
CDR3: CASSLGQGGDTQYF
DNA: TGTGCCAGCAGCCTAGGTCAGGGAGGAGATACGCAGTATTTT